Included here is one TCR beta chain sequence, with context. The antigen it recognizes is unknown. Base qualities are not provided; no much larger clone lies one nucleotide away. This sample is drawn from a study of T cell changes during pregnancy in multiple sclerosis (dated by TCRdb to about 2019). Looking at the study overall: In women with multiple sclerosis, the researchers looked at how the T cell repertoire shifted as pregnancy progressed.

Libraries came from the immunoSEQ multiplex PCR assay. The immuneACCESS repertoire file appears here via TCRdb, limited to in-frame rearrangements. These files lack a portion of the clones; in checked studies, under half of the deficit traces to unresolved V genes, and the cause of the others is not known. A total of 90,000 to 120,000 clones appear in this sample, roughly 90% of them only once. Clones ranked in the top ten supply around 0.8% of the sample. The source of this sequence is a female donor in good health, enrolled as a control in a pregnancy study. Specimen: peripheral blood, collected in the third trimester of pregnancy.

The CDR3 protein is CASSEVRGWTEAFF. The DNA sequence is TGTGCCAGCAGTGAAGTCAGGGGATGGACTGAAGCTTTCTTT. This receptor chain uses TRBV6-1 and TRBJ1-1, and perhaps TRBD1 as D gene, on 6 matching bases. The CDR3 has 14 amino acids, counting the end cysteine and phenylalanine. Just CDR3 DNA is preserved here, 42 bases in frame from base 1. Trimming costs V 1 base and J 5 bases, and their ends lie 11 bases apart. CDR1 and CDR2 are read off the germline V gene as MNHNS and SASEGT.